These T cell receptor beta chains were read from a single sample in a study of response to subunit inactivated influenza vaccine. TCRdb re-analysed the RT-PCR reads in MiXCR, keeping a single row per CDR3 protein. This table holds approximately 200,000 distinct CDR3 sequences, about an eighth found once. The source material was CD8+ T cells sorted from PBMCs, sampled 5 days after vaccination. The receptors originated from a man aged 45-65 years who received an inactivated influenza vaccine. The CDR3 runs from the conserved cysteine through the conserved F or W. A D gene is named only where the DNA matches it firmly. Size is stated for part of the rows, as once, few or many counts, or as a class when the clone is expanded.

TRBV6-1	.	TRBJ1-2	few	TGTGCCAGCAGATGGCCTCAGGGACACTATGGCTACACCTTC	CASRWPQGHYGYTF
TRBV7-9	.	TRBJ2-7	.	TGTGCCAGCAGCTTAGGAAGATTCGGCGAGCAGTACTTC	CASSLGRFGEQYF
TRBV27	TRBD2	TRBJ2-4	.	TGTGCCAGCAGTTTACTGGGGGTAGCGGGAGGGCACCTCATTCAGTACTTC	CASSLLGVAGGHLIQYF
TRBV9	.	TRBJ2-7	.	TGTGCCAGCAGCGTCTCGGGGGCGGGAGTTTTCTACGAGCAGTACTTC	CASSVSGAGVFYEQYF
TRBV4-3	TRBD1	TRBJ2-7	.	TGCGCCAGCAGCCGCAAACGGACAGGGACCAACGAGCAGTACTTC	CASSRKRTGTNEQYF
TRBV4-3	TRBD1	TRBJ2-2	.	TGCGCCAGCAGCCAAGATCACACGACCGGGACAGGGGCCGGGGAGCTGTTTTTT	CASSQDHTTGTGAGELFF
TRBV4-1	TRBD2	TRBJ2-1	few	TGCGCCAGCAGCCAAGCCGGGACTAGCATTTACAATGAGCAGTTCTTC	CASSQAGTSIYNEQFF
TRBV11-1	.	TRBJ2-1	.	TGTGCCAGCAGCTCTTCTAGATCCAACGCAGTCTCCTACAATGAGCAGTTCTTC	CASSSSRSNAVSYNEQFF
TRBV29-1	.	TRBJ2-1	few	TGCAGCGTTGAAGGACGGGGCCCTGGGGCCTACAATGAGCAGTTCTTC	CSVEGRGPGAYNEQFF
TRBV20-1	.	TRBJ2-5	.	TGCAGTGCTAGAGGGTTCCAAGAGACCCAGTACTTC	CSARGFQETQYF